The 12 T cell receptor beta chains below all came from one sample that was sequenced in a study of blood T cell repertoires in COVID-19. Measured with immunoSEQ multiplex PCR; TCRdb has only the in-frame clones, and not every one. This sample has 100,000 or so clones; around 80% occur once, and the top ten carry 18%. The material sequenced was peripheral blood. The receptors shown here come from an elderly man with acute or convalescent COVID-19.

A single count supports this clone. The chain is built from TRBV10-1 and TRBJ2-7, with 9 positions matching TRBD1. The V segment lost 0 bases and the J segment 5 bases; nucleotides outside the gene matches: 8. The CDR3 has 16 residues. Germline assignment: CDR1 WNHNN and CDR2 SYGVQD (reference sequence). CDR3 bases: TGCGCCAGCAGTGAGTCCTTTCGGACAGGGGCCAACGAGCAGTACTTC. It specifies CASSESFRTGANEQYF.

This chain connects TRBV4-3 to TRBJ1-5, with D unresolved. The V and J ends lost 0 bases and 2 bases respectively, with 14 bases between them. CDR1 and CDR2 (germline): LGHNA, YSLEER. The length of the CDR3 is 17 residues. CDR3 loop: CASSQDLRHRGNQPQHF. CDR3 coding DNA: TGCGCCAGCAGCCAAGACCTGCGCCACAGAGGCAATCAGCCCCAGCATTTT.

The genes are TRBV30 and TRBJ2-5; 11 nucleotides match TRBD2. With 0 bases clipped from V and 0 bases from J, the junction kept 6 bases outside the gene matches. The CDR3 consists of 17 residues. From germline, CDR1 is GTSNPN and CDR2 SVGIG (reference sequence). CDR3 bases: TGTGCCTGGAGTGTAATACTAGCGGGGGCCTACCAAGAGACCCAGTACTTC. It codes for CAWSVILAGAYQETQYF.

This clone was detected a few times. The rearrangement links TRBV5-4 to TRBJ2-1; 10 nucleotides agree with TRBD2. V gave up 0 bases and J gave up 6 bases; unmatched junction bases: 3. From germline, CDR1 is SGHNT and CDR2 YYREEE (reference sequence). The CDR3 sequence is 15 residues long. CDR3 region: CASSLELAGPNEQFF. CDR3 nucleotides: TGTGCCAGCAGCTTGGAACTAGCGGGACCCAATGAGCAGTTCTTC.

The rearrangement links TRBV11-2 to TRBJ1-4; D is possibly TRBD1 (6 bases). Germline CDR1 and CDR2: SGHAT and FQNNGV. V dropped 5 bases and J dropped 6 bases, with 10 bases sitting between them. The CDR3 is made up of 13 amino acids. CDR3 coding DNA: TGTGCCAGCAGCCGTACAGGGTATGAAAAACTGTTTTTT. It yields the protein CASSRTGYEKLFF.

Here the CDR3 reads CASSASQRVSETQYF. CDR3 in DNA: TGTGCCAGCAGTGCCAGCCAGCGGGTCTCGGAGACCCAGTACTTC. This chain connects TRBV9 to TRBJ2-5; TRBD2 might be the D (6 bases). Germline loops: CDR1 SGDLS, CDR2 YYNGEE. Trimming cost V 5 bases and J 5 bases, with 19 bases left between them. The CDR3 contains 15 residues.

This clone was recorded only once. V and J are TRBV6-5 and TRBJ1-1; 9 bases agree with TRBD1. Losses at the gene ends were 3 bases for V and 5 bases for J; bases not matched to a gene: 7. The CDR3 has 15 residues. Germline V gene data show CDR1 as MNHEY and CDR2 as SVGAGI. The CDR3 DNA is TGTGCCAGCAGTTATTTAGGGACAGGGAGGACTGAAGCTTTCTTT. It yields the protein CASSYLGTGRTEAFF.

The J gene is TRBJ1-6, the V gene TRBV19; 8 bases match TRBD1. Losses at the gene ends were 4 bases for V and 9 bases for J; bases not matched to a gene: 8. The CDR3 spans 15 residues. CDR1 LNHDA and CDR2 SQIVND come from the germline V gene (reference sequence). CDR3 region: CASSTTGQGRSPLHF. DNA of the CDR3: TGTGCCAGTAGTACGACAGGACAGGGTCGTTCACCCCTCCACTTT.

The chain recombines TRBV30 with TRBJ1-1, with 7 bases lining up with TRBD1. The CDR3 extends over 14 amino acids. CDR1 and CDR2 (germline): GTSNPN, SVGIG (reference sequence). V gave up 1 base and J gave up 1 base; unmatched junction bases: 3. CDR3 DNA sequence: TGTGCCTGGAGTGCACACAGGGGGAACACTGAAGCTTTCTTT. Protein product: CAWSAHRGNTEAFF.

The genes are TRBV6-5 and TRBJ1-2, with 7 bases lining up with TRBD1. The V gene end was trimmed by 8 bases and the J gene end by 4 bases; junction bases not matched to a gene: 10. There are 14 residues in the CDR3. Germline lookup yields CDR1 MNHEY and CDR2 SVGAGI. The CDR3 bases are TGTGCCAGCTACCAGGGGGTCCTGAGCTATGGCTACACCTTC. This sequence encodes CASYQGVLSYGYTF.

This clone turned up a few times. The chain has TRBV24-1 and TRBJ2-3, with 7 bases identical to TRBD1. Germline V gives CDR1 KGHDR, CDR2 SFDVKD. After removal of 9 bases from V and 1 base from J, the junction contained 6 bases not matched to a gene. This CDR3 comprises 14 residues. CDR3 loop: CATGLGQGTDTQYF. The DNA of the CDR3 is TGTGCCACCGGTCTAGGACAGGGCACAGATACGCAGTATTTT.

V usage is TRBV19 and J usage is TRBJ1-6, with D maybe TRBD1 (5 bases). V was cut by 7 bases and J by 5 bases, with 9 bases left in between. This CDR3 is 13 amino acids long. Looked up from germline, CDR1 is LNHDA and CDR2 is SQIVND (reference sequence). The CDR3 bases are TGTGCCAGTACAGCGGGGGATAATTCACCCCTCCACTTT. Residues: CASTAGDNSPLHF.